A single sample is the source of the 27 T cell receptor beta chains below, sequenced in a study of OX40 agonist ivuxolimab in advanced cancers. Here immunoSEQ multiplex PCR was the method, and the copy in TCRdb shows in-frame clones only, minus some. The sample lists some 73,000 clones, 80% to 90% occurring once. This specimen was CD4+ or CD8+ T cells sorted from blood, taken in a trial of the OX40 agonist ivuxolimab. The source of these receptors is an adult with an advanced solid tumor such as melanoma, head and neck, liver or kidney cancer.

The rearrangement uses TRBV7-9 and TRBJ2-3; 8 positions agree with TRBD2. J lost 6 bases, V lost 3 bases, and 20 bases had no gene match. The CDR3 has 19 amino acids. CDR1 is SEHNR, CDR2 FQNEAQ, per germline (reference sequence). CDR3 in DNA: TGTGCCAGCAGCTTCCCAATAGCGGGGATTATGTATTTGCGGGATACGCAGTATTTT. Translating gives CASSFPIAGIMYLRDTQYF.

The chain has TRBV2 and TRBJ1-5; no reliable D call. The V and J ends lost 7 bases and 0 bases respectively, with 7 bases between them. There are 13 residues in the CDR3. Germline V gene sequence: CDR1 SNHLY, CDR2 FYNNEI. CDR3 loop: CASTVTSNQPQHF. CDR3 bases: TGTGCCAGCACAGTGACTAGCAATCAGCCCCAGCATTTT.

The rearrangement uses TRBV28 and TRBJ2-5; 7 positions match TRBD2. The end of the DNA aligns better with TRBJ2-7, so the J call may be wrong. The germline V gene encodes CDR1 MDHEN and CDR2 SYDVKM. The CDR3 loop spans 15 amino acids. CDR3 sequence: CASSQALAASYEQYF. In DNA form, the CDR3 reads TGTGCCAGCAGTCAAGCCCTAGCGGCATCCTACGAGCAGTACTTC.

V gene TRBV4-2 combines with J gene TRBJ1-1; TRBD1 agrees at 7 bases. The V gene's germline CDR1 is LGHNA and CDR2 YNFKEQ. With V trimmed by 5 bases and J by 7 bases, 13 bases remained unmatched. This CDR3 has 15 residues. In nucleotides, the CDR3 is TGTGCCAGCAGCAAAACCTTGGGACAGCAGCTTGAAGCTTTCTTT. Translated: CASSKTLGQQLEAFF.

A note on this clone: Sequence at one end of the junction differs from germline and may be a read error. Other DNA sequences in the same sample also yield this CDR3. The genes are TRBV30 and TRBJ1-1, with TRBD1 as a possible D gene (6 bases). The CDR3 spans 15 residues. Germline lookup yields CDR1 GTSNPN and CDR2 SVGIG (reference sequence). The CDR3 bases are TGTGCCTGGAGCGTACGGACAGCCGAGAACACCGAAGCTTTCTTT. This codes for CAWSVRTAENTEAFF.

The rearrangement uses TRBV28 and TRBJ1-1; D is unclear. There are 13 residues in the CDR3. Trimming took off 2 bases at V and 3 bases at J, with 7 bases between the two ends. The germline V gene has CDR1 MDHEN and CDR2 SYDVKM. CDR3 DNA: TGTGCCAGCAGTTTAATCAGGTACACTGAAGCTTTCTTT. It encodes CASSLIRYTEAFF.

J is TRBJ2-7 and V is TRBV13, with 8 positions matching TRBD2. The CDR3 runs to 14 residues. The V segment lost 5 bases and the J segment 3 bases; nucleotides outside the gene matches: 6. CDR1 and CDR2 from the germline V gene are PRHDT and FYEKMQ (reference sequence). Written as DNA, the CDR3 is TGTGCCAGCAGCCCGGGAGGGGGGGACTACGAGCAGTACTTC. It specifies CASSPGGGDYEQYF.

V and J are TRBV30 and TRBJ2-7; tentatively, D is TRBD2 (5 bases). Trimming stripped 5 bases from V and 2 bases from J, with 19 bases between. CDR1 and CDR2 (germline): GTSNPN, SVGIG (reference sequence). The CDR3 is made up of 15 amino acids. The CDR3 loop reads CAWSPRGRPPYEQYF. As DNA, the CDR3 is TGTGCCTGGTCGCCCCGGGGAAGACCACCCTACGAGCAGTACTTC.

The chain combines TRBV5-4 with TRBJ2-3, with 7 nucleotides matching TRBD2. V shed 4 bases and J 5 bases; nucleotides not matched to a gene: 7. This CDR3 is 14 amino acids long. Germline V gene data show CDR1 as SGHNT and CDR2 as YYREEE (reference sequence). CDR3 amino acids: CASSEAGVGDTQYF. The DNA of the CDR3 is TGTGCCAGCAGCGAGGCGGGAGTCGGAGATACGCAGTATTTT.

This chain joins TRBV19 and TRBJ2-2; TRBD1 matches at 7 bases. V lost 5 bases, J lost 8 bases, and 8 bases stayed unmatched. The CDR3 contains 14 residues. The germline V gene has CDR1 LNHDA and CDR2 SQIVND (reference sequence). The CDR3 bases are TGTGCCAGTAGTGGCACAGGGGCCTGGGGGGAGCTGTTTTTT. Translation: CASSGTGAWGELFF.

V gene TRBV13 combines with J gene TRBJ2-7; D unresolved. The V gene's germline CDR1 is PRHDT and CDR2 FYEKMQ (reference sequence). V lost 3 bases and J 7 bases, leaving 13 bases between the germline ends. The CDR3 is made up of 13 amino acids. This CDR3 is CASSFSTDREQYF. The CDR3 region has the DNA TGTGCCAGCAGCTTCTCGACCGATAGGGAGCAGTACTTC.

The J gene is TRBJ2-3, the V gene TRBV27; TRBD2 matches 13 bases. CDR3 length: 16 amino acids. The germline V gene encodes CDR1 MNHEY and CDR2 SMNVEV (reference sequence). The J segment lost 4 bases and the V segment lost 5 bases, leaving 6 bases of the junction unmatched. CDR3 sequence reads: CASSPGTSGIPDTQYF. CDR3 bases: TGTGCCAGCAGTCCGGGGACTAGCGGGATCCCAGATACGCAGTATTTT.

The chain links TRBV6-6 to TRBJ1-1; D is unclear. This CDR3 contains 12 residues. Trimming shortened V by 6 bases and J by 2 bases, and 7 bases separated the two germline ends. The germline V gene encodes CDR1 MNHNY and CDR2 SVGAGI (reference sequence). CDR3 region: CASRGLNTEAFF. The CDR3 DNA reads TGTGCCAGCAGGGGCCTTAACACTGAAGCTTTCTTT.

The V gene is TRBV7-9, the J gene TRBJ2-3; TRBD2 is a possible D gene (5 bases). The CDR3 sequence is 12 residues long. V was cut by 5 bases and J by 10 bases, with 13 bases left in between. Per germline, CDR1 SEHNR and CDR2 FQNEAQ (reference sequence). CDR3 coding DNA: TGTGCCAGCAGCCCGTGGGGAGACGCGCAGTATTTT. Amino acid sequence: CASSPWGDAQYF.

The chain is built from TRBV19 and TRBJ2-2; 10 positions agree with TRBD1. V lost 4 bases, J lost 4 bases, and 6 bases stayed unmatched. CDR1 is LNHDA and CDR2 is SQIVND in the germline V gene (reference sequence). The CDR3 loop spans 16 amino acids. DNA of the CDR3: TGTGCCAGTAGTACCCCCGGGACAGGGGTCACCGGGGAGCTGTTTTTT. It encodes CASSTPGTGVTGELFF.

This chain connects TRBV19 to TRBJ2-5; 8 bases are shared with TRBD2. This CDR3 comprises 16 residues. V trimming: 8 bases; J trimming: 5 bases; junction bases outside the gene matches: 16. CDR1 is LNHDA and CDR2 is SQIVND in the germline V gene (reference sequence). CDR3: CASPERGRGLGETQYF. The CDR3 DNA follows: TGTGCCAGTCCGGAGCGGGGGAGGGGCCTTGGGGAGACCCAGTACTTC.

V gene TRBV7-9 combines with J gene TRBJ1-1; D might be TRBD1 (6 bases). Looked up from germline, CDR1 is SEHNR and CDR2 is FQNEAQ (reference sequence). Trimming removed 4 bases at V and 8 bases at J, with 14 bases between. The CDR3 is 13 amino acids. The DNA of the CDR3 is TGTGCCAGCAGCTCAACAGGGAGCCCCGAAGCTTTCTTT. Translation gives CASSSTGSPEAFF.

V usage is TRBV28 and J usage is TRBJ1-1, with 8 bases matching TRBD1. J lost 0 bases, V lost 4 bases, and 10 bases had no gene match. This CDR3 region has 17 residues. Germline V gene sequence: CDR1 MDHEN, CDR2 SYDVKM. CDR3 sequence (DNA): TGTGCCAGCAGTTACAAACCGGGACAGGACCTGAACACTGAAGCTTTCTTT. It encodes CASSYKPGQDLNTEAFF.

This chain uses TRBV19 with TRBJ1-5; D gene unclear. The germline V gene encodes CDR1 LNHDA and CDR2 SQIVND (reference sequence). The CDR3 length is 17 residues. V gave up 3 bases and J gave up 3 bases, with 18 bases separating them. CDR3: CASSIPPSTRPNQPQHF. The DNA of the CDR3 is TGTGCCAGTAGTATTCCCCCCTCGACAAGGCCCAATCAGCCCCAGCATTTT.

The chain is built from TRBV29-1 and TRBJ2-2; a weak D match, TRBD2 (5 bases). The CDR3 extends over 13 amino acids. Per the germline V gene, CDR1 is SQVTM and CDR2 is ANQGSEA. V dropped 6 bases and J dropped 5 bases, with 13 bases sitting between them. The CDR3 bases are TGCAGCGTGACGGGAACTGGGACCGGGGAGCTGTTTTTT. Its translation is CSVTGTGTGELFF.

The chain has TRBV5-6 and TRBJ2-7; D uncertain. The CDR3 runs 14 residues. Germline V gene data show CDR1 as SGHDT and CDR2 as YYEEEE. V lost 2 bases and J 3 bases, leaving 12 bases between the germline ends. The CDR3 sequence is CASSLRPIIYEQYF. The CDR3 region has the DNA TGTGCCAGCAGCTTACGGCCCATTATCTACGAGCAGTACTTC.

V and J are TRBV5-8 and TRBJ2-5; 13 nucleotides match TRBD2. The CDR3 is made up of 16 amino acids. Per the germline V gene, CDR1 is SGHTS and CDR2 is YDEGEE. V lost 4 bases, J lost 5 bases, and 8 bases stayed unmatched. CDR3 DNA sequence: TGTGCCAGCAGCCGTGGACTAGCGGGGGTCTTGGAGACCCAGTACTTC. Residues: CASSRGLAGVLETQYF.

This chain joins TRBV21-1 and TRBJ2-5; TRBD1 was called by the table and not checked on the DNA. TRBV21-1 is assigned pseudogene status. The CDR3 contains 15 residues. Written as DNA, the CDR3 is TGTGCCAGCAGCAAAGAACAGGGGGCGACACAGACCCAGTACTTC. It is translated as CASSKEQGATQTQYF.

The gene calls are TRBV7-8 and TRBJ2-1, with unresolved D. Germline V gives CDR1 SGHVS, CDR2 FQNEAQ. V was cut by 3 bases and J by 4 bases, with 16 bases left in between. The CDR3 sequence is 16 residues long. The CDR3 here is CASSLGTTQRYNEQFF. Here the CDR3 DNA reads TGTGCCAGCAGCTTGGGAACGACTCAACGGTACAATGAGCAGTTCTTC.

The chain is built from TRBV13 and TRBJ2-7; D might be TRBD1 (6 bases). The ends were cut back, 3 bases at V and 7 bases at J, with 13 bases in the middle. CDR3 length: 13 residues. Per the germline V gene, CDR1 is PRHDT and CDR2 is FYEKMQ (reference sequence). This chain's CDR3 is CASSFEGVSEQYF. Written as DNA, the CDR3 is TGTGCCAGCAGCTTTGAGGGGGTGAGTGAGCAGTACTTC.

This chain connects TRBV6-1 to TRBJ1-1; TRBD1 aligns across 7 bases. Germline trimming cut 2 bases from V and 6 bases from J; bases unmatched to any gene: 9. Germline loops: CDR1 MNHNS, CDR2 SASEGT. The CDR3 is 15 residues long. The CDR3 sequence is CASSEWTGRVSEAFF. The CDR3 DNA follows: TGTGCCAGCAGTGAATGGACAGGCCGAGTCTCTGAAGCTTTCTTT.

J is TRBJ2-6 and V is TRBV19; possible D gene TRBD2, 6 bases. The CDR3 extends over 19 amino acids. V was cut by 1 base and J by 0 bases, with 16 bases left in between. Germline V lookup: CDR1 LNHDA, CDR2 SQIVND (reference sequence). In DNA, the CDR3 is TGTGCCAGTAGTATAGGGCCGGGGGACGATTTCTCTGGGGCCAACGTCCTGACTTTC. Translating it yields CASSIGPGDDFSGANVLTF.